This T cell receptor (beta chain) was profiled in a study of blood T cell repertoires in COVID-19. Across the whole study: There were acute and convalescent COVID-19 samples, and they came from the United States, Italy and Spain.

Authors' data handling: How many nucleated cells were present was estimated from reference gene primer amplification. Profiled with immunoSEQ multiplex PCR; TCRdb holds only in-frame clones, not every one. V, J and clone size are taken as reported in that table, and D and trimming were inferred from the DNA itself. This repertoire shows 160,000 or so clones, roughly 87% found once; its top ten account for less than 1.5%. Residents of approximately 25 US areas, aged roughly 18 to 89 years, made up the participants. Participants had their cohort set by participant-reported clinical history. Only a few counts were recorded for this clone. The CDR3 contains 19 residues. Germline CDR1 is SEHNR and CDR2 is FQNEAQ (reference sequence). Trimming pared 7 bases from V and 5 bases from J, leaving 32 bases between.

The genes are TRBV7-9 and TRBJ2-5, with a weak D call TRBD2 (6 bases). Sequenced input: PBMCs or T cells enriched from blood (not recorded which). The sequence was collected from a human donor with acute COVID-19. The donor label of this sample is uncertain. This CDR3 reads CASTPPPVSVGLRVETQYF. DNA of the CDR3: TGTGCCAGCACCCCTCCCCCGGTCTCGGTAGGACTACGCGTGGAGACCCAGTACTTC.